The rows below give T cell receptor beta chains drawn from one sample of a study of cytomegalovirus exposure and HLA in healthy donors. The assay was immunoSEQ multiplex PCR, and TCRdb's table has in-frame clones only and misses some. The data hold 150,000 or so clones, with around three quarters observed a single time. The sequenced material came from PBMCs. The receptors were gathered from a man in his forties in good health and CMV-seronegative. Each CDR3 is given with its conserved first and last residue. A D gene is named only where the DNA matches it firmly. Expanded clones are given a class, and other clones once, few, many or no size at all.

.	.	TRBJ1-1	TRBV18	TGTGCCAGCTCGGCGGAGACGGTGAACACTGAAGCTTTCTTT	CASSAETVNTEAFF
.	.	TRBJ1-1	TRBV27	TGTGCCATTAGACTGGGGGGTCCGAACACTGAAGCTTTCTTT	CAIRLGGPNTEAFF
few	TRBD2	TRBJ2-1	TRBV6-1	TGTGCCAGCAGTGGTTGGCCTAGCGGGACTCCGGAGGATAATGAGCAGTTCTTC	CASSGWPSGTPEDNEQFF
.	.	TRBJ2-3	TRBV7-2	TGTGCCAGCAGCCCGTCACAGCGACAGACGCAGTATTTT	CASSPSQRQTQYF
.	.	TRBJ2-2	TRBV7-6	TGTGCCAGCACCGAATTTGGGCTAAACACCGGGGAGCTGTTTTTT	CASTEFGLNTGELFF
.	TRBD2	TRBJ2-2	TRBV7-6	TGTGCCAGCAGTCTAGGGACTAGCAGCACCGGGGAGCTGTTTTTT	CASSLGTSSTGELFF
.	TRBD1	TRBJ1-5	TRBV4-1	TGCGCCAGCAGCCAAGATGACGCAACAGGGGGCTGGCAGCCCCAGCATTTT	CASSQDDATGGWQPQHF
.	.	TRBJ1-5	TRBV19	TGTGCCAGTAGTATGATTAACAGGTTTCGGCAGCCCCAGCATTTT	CASSMINRFRQPQHF
.	.	TRBJ2-3	TRBV11-3	TGTGCCAGCAGCTTAGGAGTGGCGGAGACAGATACGCAGTATTTT	CASSLGVAETDTQYF
.	.	TRBJ2-6	TRBV21-1	TGTGCCAGCAGCAACACCCACAGGGCTGGGGCCAACGTCCTGACTTTC	CASSNTHRAGANVLTF
few	TRBD2	TRBJ2-5	TRBV7-2	TGTGCCAGCAGCCATACGGGGTCTAGCGGGAGGGCCTACCAGTACTTC	CASSHTGSSGRAYQYF
.	.	TRBJ1-2	TRBV5-5	TGTGCCAGCAGCTTGGCCCCGAAGGGGGTAGGCTATGGCTACACCTTC	CASSLAPKGVGYGYTF
.	.	TRBJ2-3	TRBV10-1	TGCGCCAGCAGTAGGGTAGGAGGAGATACGCAGTATTTT	CASSRVGGDTQYF
once	.	TRBJ2-7	TRBV30	TGTGCCTGGAGTGTACTTGGCGGAGCCTTAGTCTTC	CAWSVLGGALVF
.	TRBD2	TRBJ2-3	TRBV14	TGTGCCAGCAGCCAAGATAGAAACGAGCGGGAGAAGACAGATACGCAGTATTTT	CASSQDRNEREKTDTQYF
.	TRBD2	TRBJ2-2	TRBV7-9	TGTGCCAGCAGCTCTCCGACTAGCGGGAGTTACACCGGGGAGCTGCTTTTT	CASSSPTSGSYTGELLF
few	.	TRBJ2-5	TRBV29-1	TGCAGCGTTGAAGATCAGGGGTGGGGGGAGACCCAGTACTTC	CSVEDQGWGETQYF
.	TRBD2	TRBJ2-7	TRBV11-2	TGTGCCAGCAGCCTTTTTTGGACTAGCGGGAGCTACGAGCAGTACTTC	CASSLFWTSGSYEQYF
.	TRBD2	TRBJ2-3	TRBV13	TGTGCCAGCAGCTTAGGGGGACTAGCGGGGGATACGCAGTATTTT	CASSLGGLAGDTQYF
.	TRBD2	TRBJ2-1	TRBV10-1	TGCGCCAGCAGTGAGTCGGTAGCGGGAGTCAATGAGCAGTTCTTC	CASSESVAGVNEQFF
few	.	TRBJ2-2	TRBV28	TGTGCCAGCAGTTTAGGACAGAACACCGGGGAGCTGTTTTTT	CASSLGQNTGELFF
.	.	TRBJ1-1	TRBV18	TGTGCCAGCTCACCAGGTTTCGGTCCGAGGGCGGGTGAAGCTTTCTTT	CASSPGFGPRAGEAFF
few	.	TRBJ2-3	TRBV4-1	TGCGCCAGCAGCCAAGATTGGGGGGTAGCCACAGATACGCAGTATTTT	CASSQDWGVATDTQYF
.	TRBD1	TRBJ1-4	TRBV2	TGTGCCAGCAGTACTTGGACAGGTAGTGAAAAACTGTTTTTT	CASSTWTGSEKLFF
.	.	TRBJ1-5	TRBV4-1	TGCGCCAGCAGCCAGGGGGGGGCCGATTGGAGCAATCAGCCCCAGCATTTT	CASSQGGADWSNQPQHF
.	.	TRBJ2-5	TRBV28	TGTGCCAGCTTGGGAGGCGGTGGGGTTCAAGAGACCCAGTACTTC	CASLGGGGVQETQYF
once	TRBD2	TRBJ2-1	TRBV13	TGTGCCAGCAGCTCGGGGACTAGCGGGAGGCAGGTAGATGAGCAGTTCTTC	CASSSGTSGRQVDEQFF
once	.	TRBJ1-1	TRBV4-1	TGCGCCAGCAGCCAAGTTCTCCGACAGAAACGAGACACTGAAGCTTTCTTT	CASSQVLRQKRDTEAFF
.	TRBD2	TRBJ2-3	TRBV5-8	TGTGCCAGCACCCCACTCGGACTAGCGGGGGTGGGTTTCACAGATACGCAGTATTTT	CASTPLGLAGVGFTDTQYF
.	.	TRBJ2-5	TRBV5-1	TGCGCCAGCAGCTCCGTGACAGACACTGGGACCCAGTACTTC	CASSSVTDTGTQYF
.	.	TRBJ1-5	TRBV16	TGTGCCAGCAGCCATAGTTCGGGCAATCAGCCCCAGCATTTT	CASSHSSGNQPQHF
.	TRBD2	TRBJ2-3	TRBV28	TGTGCCAGCAGTCCAACCGGGACTAACAAAGATACGCAGTATTTT	CASSPTGTNKDTQYF
.	.	TRBJ1-5	TRBV28	TGTGCCAGCAGCATCACGCCCCACAAGCATTTT	CASSITPHKHF